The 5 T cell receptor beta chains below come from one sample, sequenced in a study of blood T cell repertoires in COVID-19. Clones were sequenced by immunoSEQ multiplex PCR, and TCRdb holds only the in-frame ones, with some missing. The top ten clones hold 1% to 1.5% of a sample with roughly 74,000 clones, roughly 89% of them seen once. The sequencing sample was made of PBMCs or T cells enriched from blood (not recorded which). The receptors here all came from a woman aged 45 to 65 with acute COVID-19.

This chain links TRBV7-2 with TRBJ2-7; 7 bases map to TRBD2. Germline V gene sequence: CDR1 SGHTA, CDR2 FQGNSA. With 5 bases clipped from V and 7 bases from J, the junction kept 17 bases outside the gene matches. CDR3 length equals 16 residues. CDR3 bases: TGTGCCAGCAGCCCATTTGTTCTAGCGGTAATGGGTGAGCAGTACTTC. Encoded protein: CASSPFVLAVMGEQYF.

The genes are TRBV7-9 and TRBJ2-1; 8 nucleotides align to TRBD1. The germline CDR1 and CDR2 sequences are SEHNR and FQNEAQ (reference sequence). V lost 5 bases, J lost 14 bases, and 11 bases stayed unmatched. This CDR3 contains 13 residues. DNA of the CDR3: TGTGCCAGCAGCAGCCCACAGGGGGGCTGGGAGTTCTTC. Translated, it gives CASSSPQGGWEFF.

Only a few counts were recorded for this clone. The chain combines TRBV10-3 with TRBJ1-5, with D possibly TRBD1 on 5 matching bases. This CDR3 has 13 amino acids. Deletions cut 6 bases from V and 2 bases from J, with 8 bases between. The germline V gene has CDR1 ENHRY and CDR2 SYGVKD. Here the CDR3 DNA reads TGTGCCATCAGCTTGACAGGCAATCAGCCCCAGCATTTT. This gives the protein CAISLTGNQPQHF.

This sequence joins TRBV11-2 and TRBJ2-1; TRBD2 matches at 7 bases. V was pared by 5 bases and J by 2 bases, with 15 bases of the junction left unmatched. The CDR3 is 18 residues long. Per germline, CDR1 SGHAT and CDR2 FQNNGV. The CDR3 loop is CASSLDGGGLAAYNEQFF. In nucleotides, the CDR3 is TGTGCCAGCAGCCTCGACGGTGGAGGGCTAGCGGCCTACAATGAGCAGTTCTTC.

CDR3 DNA: TGTGCCAGCAGCTTAGCCAGCAGTTTCAGCGGGAGAGGGCTTGGGGAGCAGTACTTC. Amino acids: CASSLASSFSGRGLGEQYF. The V and J genes are TRBV7-2 and TRBJ2-7; 8 bases agree with TRBD2. CDR1 and CDR2 (germline): SGHTA, FQGNSA. This CDR3 spans 19 amino acids. The trim removed 0 bases at V and 7 bases at J, leaving 20 bases unmatched.